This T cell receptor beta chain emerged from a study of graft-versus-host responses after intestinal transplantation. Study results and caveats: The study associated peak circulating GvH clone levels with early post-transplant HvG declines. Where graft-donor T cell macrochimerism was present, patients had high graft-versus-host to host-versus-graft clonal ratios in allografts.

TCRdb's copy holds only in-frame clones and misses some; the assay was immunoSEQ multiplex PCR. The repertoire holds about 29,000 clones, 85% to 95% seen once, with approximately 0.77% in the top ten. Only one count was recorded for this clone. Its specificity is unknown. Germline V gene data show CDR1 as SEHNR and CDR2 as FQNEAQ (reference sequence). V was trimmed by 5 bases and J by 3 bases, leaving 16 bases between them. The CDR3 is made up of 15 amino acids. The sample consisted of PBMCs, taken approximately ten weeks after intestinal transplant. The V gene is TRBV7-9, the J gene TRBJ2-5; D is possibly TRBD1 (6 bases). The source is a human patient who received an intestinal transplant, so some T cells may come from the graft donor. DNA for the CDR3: TGTGCCAGCAGCCCGAGCAGGGACATCGAAGAGACCCAGTACTTC. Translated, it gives CASSPSRDIEETQYF.